The 10 T cell receptor beta chains reported below all come from one sample, sequenced in a study of T cell repertoires in cytomegalovirus infection. Their recognized antigens are unknown. Each CDR3 protein gets one entry after TCRdb re-called the reads with MiXCR. Of 550,000 to 850,000 distinct CDR3 sequences in the sample, around 35% were seen once. Sample: cultured PBMCs, taken from culture after CMV antigen stimulation. The receptors derive from a human donor in good health (CMV status not recorded). Some clones in this sample may be carry-over from other donors' samples.

This clonotype was recorded at least ten times. V usage is TRBV12-3 or TRBV12-4 and J usage is TRBJ2-3; D is possibly TRBD1 or TRBD2 (5 bases each). The CDR3 length is 14 residues. Trimming took 5 bases from V and 4 from J, leaving 13 bases between them. CDR3 in amino acids: CASSPGGSADTQYF. The CDR3 nucleotides are TGTGCCAGCAGTCCTGGGGGATCGGCAGATACGCAGTATTTT.

A word on this clonotype: This could be a read error, since a much larger clone is one nucleotide away. The rearrangement links TRBV5-4 to TRBJ1-1; D possibly corresponds to TRBD1 (6 bases). The germline V and J ends were trimmed by 2 bases and 0 bases, with 8 bases remaining between them. The length of the CDR3 is 14 residues. Germline V lookup: CDR1 SGHNT, CDR2 YYREEE (reference sequence). The CDR3 reads CASSLRQVNTEAFF. As DNA, the CDR3 is TGTGCCAGCAGCTTAAGACAGGTGAACACTGAAGCTTTCTTT.

A remark on this clonotype: Since a much larger clone is just one base distant, this may be a read error. The V gene is TRBV6-6, the J gene TRBJ2-3; 10 bases are shared with TRBD2. CDR1 is MNHNY, CDR2 SVGAGI, per germline (reference sequence). This CDR3 spans 14 amino acids. J gave up 6 bases and V 5 bases, and 5 bases lay outside the gene matches. The CDR3 sequence is CASSASGGWDTQYF. The CDR3 DNA sequence: TGTGCCAGCAGTGCTAGCGGGGGATGGGATACGCAGTATTTT.

V gene TRBV7-6 combines with J gene TRBJ1-5; D gene uncertain. Germline V gene data show CDR1 as SGHVS and CDR2 as FNYEAQ. Deletions cut 1 base from V and 9 bases from J, with 13 bases between. The length of the CDR3 is 14 residues. CDR3 in amino acids: CASSLGERTLPQHF. The CDR3 DNA is TGTGCCAGCAGCTTAGGAGAAAGGACGCTGCCCCAGCATTTT.

The chain employs TRBV7-9 and TRBJ2-3; D remains unclear. Trimming pared 4 bases from V and 1 base from J, leaving 15 bases between. This CDR3 is 16 amino acids long. CDR1 SEHNR and CDR2 FQNEAQ come from the germline V gene (reference sequence). CDR3 residues: CASSWPPRSGTDTQYF. The CDR3, as DNA: TGTGCCAGCAGCTGGCCCCCCAGGTCGGGCACAGATACGCAGTATTTT.

This rearrangement joins TRBV2 to TRBJ2-5, with 12 bases aligning to TRBD1. Germline CDR1 SNHLY, CDR2 FYNNEI. V dropped 3 bases and J dropped 5; count of bases not matched to a gene: 7. This CDR3 has 16 residues. The CDR3 DNA sequence: TGTGCCAGCAGTGACGGGGACAGGGGGCGTCGTGAGACCCAGTACTTC. It translates to CASSDGDRGRRETQYF.

This clonotype was observed a few times. This chain connects TRBV7-2 to TRBJ2-7; TRBD2 matches at 7 bases. The germline V gene encodes CDR1 SGHTA and CDR2 FQGNSA. This CDR3 has 15 amino acids. The trim removed 5 bases at V and 0 bases at J, leaving 7 bases unmatched. The CDR3 nucleotides are TGTGCCAGCAGCCCAGGAGCGGGGACCTCCTACGAGCAGTACTTC. Amino acids: CASSPGAGTSYEQYF.

Only a few counts were recorded for this clonotype. The genes are TRBV29-1 and TRBJ2-5, with D possibly TRBD1 on 5 matching bases. Germline CDR1 and CDR2: SQVTM and ANQGSEA. The CDR3 is 11 amino acids. The V end lost 5 bases, the J end lost 5 bases, and 9 bases lay between the germline ends. The CDR3 DNA sequence: TGCAGCGTTTTGGCAGGGGAGACCCAGTACTTC. Protein sequence: CSVLAGETQYF.

In its sample, this clonotype was seen a few times. The J gene is TRBJ2-1, the V gene TRBV12-3 or TRBV12-4, with 14 bases fitting TRBD2. The CDR3 sequence is 19 residues long. With 5 bases clipped from V and 2 bases from J, the junction kept 11 bases outside the gene matches. The CDR3: CASSLLSGLAGEPYNEQFF. The DNA for the CDR3 is TGTGCCAGCAGTCTCCTTTCGGGACTAGCGGGAGAACCCTACAATGAGCAGTTCTTC.

V and J are TRBV7-2 and TRBJ1-6; 8 nucleotides line up with TRBD1. Per the germline V gene, CDR1 is SGHTA and CDR2 is FQGNSA. CDR3 size: 14 residues. Germline trimming cut 3 bases from V and 12 bases from J; bases unmatched to any gene: 7. The CDR3 reads CASSFDRGRGPLHF. CDR3 DNA sequence: TGTGCCAGCAGCTTCGACAGGGGAAGGGGACCCCTCCACTTT.